The T cell receptor beta chain under discussion was sequenced for a study of T-cell reconstitution after alpha-beta-depleted transplantation in children listed by TCRdb under 2016. Regarding the study in general: Using TCR repertoire profiling, the study quantitatively followed how T-cell immune reconstitution unfolded in children after TCRalphabeta/CD19-depleted allogeneic hematopoietic cell transplantation.

With respect to this clonotype: What antigen it recognizes has not been identified. This may be a read error: a much more frequent sequence differs by one nucleotide. Because the CDR3 is missing its conserved closing phenylalanine or tryptophan, this is likely a read error.

The method behind the library was PCR. TCRdb names Illumina HiSeq 2500 as the instrument used. TCR libraries were prepared with molecular barcoding, using unique molecular identifiers to normalize TCRbeta repertoire quantification. TCRdb reanalyzed the raw reads on its own, using fastp at Q25 for trimming and MiXCR for clone calling, and kept in-frame beta chains. All rows with the same CDR3 protein become a single entry with the most common DNA and genes. The sample table contains roughly 500,000 distinct CDR3 sequences; only one count was recorded for about 10% of them. 2% to 2.5% of the sample is taken by the ten largest. V sheds 5 bases and J sheds 2 bases, leaving 10 bases between their ends. The CDR3 contains 13 residues when both ends are counted. CDR3 DNA only is kept here, 39 bases in frame from base 1. For CDR1 and CDR2, the germline V gene lists SGHAT and FQNNGV. The treatment or condition label, as the study defines it: allogeneic hematopoietic cell transplantation with graft depleted of TCRalphabeta T cells and CD19 B cells. TCRalphabeta/CD19-depleted allogeneic hematopoietic cell grafts were given to the transplant recipients, all of whom were children.

The full study reports these points: Over subsequent months, a decline in hyperexpanded clone frequencies was noted, and after one year, T-cell counts and TCRbeta diversity were mostly ascribed to newly produced T cells. The apparently early alphabetaT-cell count recovery about two months after transplant was reportedly dependent on only several hundred rapidly expanded clones derived from non-depleted graft cells. In some patients, the high TCRbeta diversity seen at day 60 was put down to recipient T cells and intrathymic progenitors that had survived conditioning.

The source material was PBMCs, sampled before TCRalphabeta/CD19-depleted stem cell transplant. The chain employs TRBV11-2 and TRBJ2-7, with a weak D call of TRBD1 (5 bases match). This sequence was found in a child aged 2 to 9 with inherited bone marrow failure, due to receive a stem cell transplant. CDR3 reads: CASSGRVAYEQYL. The bases read TGTGCCAGCAGCGGCAGGGTCGCCTACGAGCAGTACCTC.